Presented here are 28 T cell receptor beta chains from one specimen sequenced in a study of tumor and adjacent non-tumor tissue in lung cancer. This sample's RNA came from whole unsorted tissue. Three rounds of nested PCR, following a modified ARM-PCR protocol, produced the TCRbeta library. TCRdb re-called the multiplex PCR reads with MiXCR, one entry per CDR3 protein. The sample holds under 150,000 distinct CDR3 sequences; approximately 64% are singletons and the top ten take roughly 18%. The sequencing input was lung tumor tissue. The receptor source for this set is a man aged 55-75 years with small cell lung cancer.

A note on this clonotype: The CDR3 carries no conserved terminal phenylalanine or tryptophan, so it likely arises from a read error. This chain connects TRBV11-3 to TRBJ2-7; no clear D gene. Trimming took off 4 bases at V and 0 bases at J, with 10 bases between the two ends. CDR1 SGHNT and CDR2 YENEEA come from the germline V gene. The CDR3 has 14 amino acids. CDR3 nucleotides: TGTGCCAGCAGCTCAGTCAGCCTCTCCTACGAGCAGTACCCC. It specifies CASSSVSLSYEQYP.

This clonotype was seen only once. The rearrangement uses TRBV6-2 or TRBV6-3 and TRBJ2-4, with TRBD2 matching over 9 bases. Germline CDR1 reads MNHEY; CDR2 reads SVGEGT. The CDR3 sequence is 15 residues long. J was trimmed by 6 bases and V by 8 bases; bases with no gene match: 11. CDR3 loop: CASGRLAADRNIQYF. The DNA of the CDR3 is TGTGCCAGCGGTCGACTAGCGGCAGACAGAAACATTCAGTACTTC.

Comment on this clonotype: At one boundary the junction diverges from the germline segment, which might be a read error. The chain carries TRBV10-3 and TRBJ2-3, with D perhaps being TRBD1 or TRBD2 (5 bases each). The CDR3 is 17 amino acids. Germline assignment: CDR1 ENHRY and CDR2 SYGVKD. CDR3 sequence reads: CAISDRGRISSYNEQFF. CDR3 DNA: TGTGCCATCAGCGACCGGGGCCGGATTAGCTCCTACAATGAGCAGTTCTTT.

The chain uses TRBV7-8 and TRBJ2-3, with D uncertain. V was cut by 1 base and J by 8 bases, with 7 bases left in between. Germline loops: CDR1 SGHVS, CDR2 FQNEAQ. This CDR3 contains 12 residues. Written as DNA, the CDR3 is TGTGCCAGCAGCTTAGGGTTTAGTACGCAGTATTTT. Amino acids: CASSLGFSTQYF.

This clonotype was detected only a few times. The chain links TRBV20-1 to TRBJ2-7; D may be TRBD2 (5 bases). The CDR3 sequence is 13 residues long. V was pared by 6 bases and J by 0 bases, with 12 bases between. Looked up from germline, CDR1 is DFQATT and CDR2 is SNEGSKA (reference sequence). The CDR3 sequence is CSALRGTSYEQYF. DNA of the CDR3: TGCAGTGCCCTCCGGGGAACCTCCTACGAGCAGTACTTC.

Note on this clonotype: A much larger clone lies one base from this, so it may be a read error. V gene TRBV20-1 combines with J gene TRBJ2-7; D may be TRBD1 (6 bases). The CDR3 is 12 residues long. Per germline, CDR1 DFQATT and CDR2 SNEGSKA (reference sequence). The CDR3 nucleotides are TGCAATGCTATTAAGGGGGTCTACGAGCAGTACTTC. Protein sequence: CNAIKGVYEQYF.

The V call is TRBV5-1, the J call TRBJ2-5; D possibly uses TRBD1 or TRBD2 (5 bases each). Germline V lookup: CDR1 SGHRS, CDR2 YFSETQ. CDR3 size: 14 residues. The V and J ends lost 4 bases and 3 bases respectively, with 13 bases between them. DNA for the CDR3: TGCGCCAGCAGCACGGGACGCAACGAAGAGACCCAGTACTTC. Protein: CASSTGRNEETQYF.

This clonotype was detected ten times or more. V is TRBV6-5 and J is TRBJ1-6, with unresolved D. There are 14 residues in the CDR3. Trimming shortened V by 3 bases and J by 7 bases, and 10 bases separated the two germline ends. Germline CDR1 is MNHEY and CDR2 is SVGAGI. The CDR3 nucleotides are TGTGCCAGCAGTTATCACCGGAGAAATTCACCCCTCCACTTT. Translating it yields CASSYHRRNSPLHF.

This clonotype was recorded only once. The junction does not match germline at one end; this may be a read error. The V call is TRBV4-1, the J call TRBJ2-3, with D possibly TRBD1 on 6 matching bases. This CDR3 is 19 amino acids long. Germline CDR1 and CDR2: MGHRA and YSYEKL. CDR3 DNA sequence: TGCGCCAGCAGCCAAGATTCGCTAGAGGGGGTCGGGCGTGCAGATACGCATTATTTT. This translates into CASSQDSLEGVGRADTHYF.

The chain has TRBV4-1 and TRBJ2-7, with a weak D call TRBD1 (7 bases). The CDR3 has 12 amino acids. Per the germline V gene, CDR1 is MGHRA and CDR2 is YSYEKL. The CDR3 loop is CARSQGGGEQYV. The CDR3 bases are TGCGCGAGGAGCCAAGGAGGGGGCGAGCAGTATGTC.

This clonotype was seen a few times. The chain is built from TRBV28 and TRBJ1-2; no firm D call. CDR3 length: 15 amino acids. The germline CDR1 and CDR2 sequences are MDHEN and SYDVKM. The ends were cut back, 4 bases at V and 0 bases at J, with 12 bases in the middle. This CDR3 reads CASSSGRFSNYGYTF. The CDR3 DNA reads TGTGCCAGCAGTTCTGGTCGGTTTTCTAACTATGGCTACACCTTC.

About this clonotype: Being one base from a much bigger clone, this may be a read error. This chain joins TRBV12-3 or TRBV12-4 and TRBJ2-7; unclear D gene. The CDR3 is 13 amino acids. The CDR3 reads CVSSNSITGEQYV. CDR3 DNA sequence: TGTGTCAGCAGTAACTCCATCACCGGCGAGCAGTACGTC.

As for this clonotype: A read error may explain this, as a much larger clone is one base away. J is TRBJ2-1 and V is TRBV20-1, with 13 bases that match TRBD2. V trimming: 1 base; J trimming: 5 bases; junction bases outside the gene matches: 11. This CDR3 is built from 18 residues. Germline loops: CDR1 DFQATT, CDR2 SNEGSKA (reference sequence). The CDR3 DNA reads TGCAGTGCTAGAGTCCCAGGGTGTGGACTAGCGGGAGACAATGAGCAGTTCTTC. Protein sequence: CSARVPGCGLAGDNEQFF.

The chain employs TRBV6-1 and TRBJ1-1; D possibly corresponds to TRBD1 (6 bases). Germline V gene data show CDR1 as MNHNS and CDR2 as SASEGT. CDR3 size: 15 residues. V was shortened by 7 bases and J by 3 bases, with 18 bases between the two germline ends. In DNA, the CDR3 is TGTGCCAGCACTAGGGTGGGGGGCGCATACACTGAAGCTTTCTTT. Translating it yields CASTRVGGAYTEAFF.

A word on this clonotype: A read error may account for a junction end that differs from germline. This chain uses TRBV28 with TRBJ2-7, with 12 bases that match TRBD1. This CDR3 region has 16 residues. CDR1 is MDHEN, CDR2 SYDVKM, per germline. CDR3 DNA sequence: TGTGTCAGCAAGGGCTCACCGGGACAGGGGGCCCACGAACAATACTTC. Translating it yields CVSKGSPGQGAHEQYF.

The chain employs TRBV6-1 and TRBJ1-5, with D possibly being TRBD1 (5 bases). Germline V lookup: CDR1 MNHNS, CDR2 SASEGT. The CDR3 runs 14 residues. Deletions cut 2 bases from V and 6 bases from J, with 11 bases between. The CDR3 bases are TGTGCCAGCAGTGAAACGATGAGGGGTCAGCCCCAGCATTTT. Translating gives CASSETMRGQPQHF.

To note about this clonotype: Germline is not matched at one junction end, which may reflect a read error. The chain recombines TRBV11-3 with TRBJ2-1; 9 bases are shared with TRBD2. The length of the CDR3 is 15 residues. Germline V gives CDR1 SGHNT, CDR2 YENEEA. As DNA, the CDR3 is TGTGCCAGTAGCTTAGGACTAGCGATATACAGTGAGCAGTTCTTC. Protein: CASSLGLAIYSEQFF.

This chain connects TRBV12-3 or TRBV12-4 to TRBJ2-5; D may correspond to TRBD1 or TRBD2 (5 bases each). V was pared by 7 bases and J by 2 bases, with 14 bases between. The CDR3 is 14 amino acids. CDR3 sequence: CASNSGGGQETQYF. For the CDR3, the DNA is TGTGCCAGCAACAGTGGTGGGGGACAAGAGACCCAGTACTTC.

The rearrangement uses TRBV6-5 and TRBJ1-2; no firm D call. The V gene's germline CDR1 is MNHEY and CDR2 SVGAGI. The V end was cut by 7 bases, the J end by 1 base, with 10 bases between. The CDR3 extends over 13 amino acids. The CDR3 sequence is CASIDTDNYGYTF. CDR3 bases: TGTGCCAGCATCGATACAGATAACTATGGCTACACCTTC.

For the CDR3, the DNA is TGCGCCAGCAGTTCTCATTCGGGACTAGCTGAGGATGAGCAGTTCTTC. Its translation is CASSSHSGLAEDEQFF. The V and J genes are TRBV5-1 and TRBJ2-1, with TRBD2 identical over 9 bases. This CDR3 spans 16 amino acids. V shed 5 bases, J shed 8 bases, and the junction held 14 bases outside the gene matches. Germline CDR1 reads SGHRS; CDR2 reads YFSETQ. Filled out from reference TRBV5-1 and TRBJ2-1, the complete variable domain reads KAGVTQTPRYLIKTRGQQVTLSCSPISGHRSVSWYQQTPGQGLQFLFEYFSETQRNKGNFPGRFSGRQFSNSRSEMNVSTLELGDSALYLCASSSHSGLAEDEQFFGPGTRLTVL.

This clonotype was recorded once. It may be a read error: a sequence one base away is much more abundant. The chain employs TRBV20-1 and TRBJ2-2, with D tentatively TRBD2 (6 bases). Deletions cut 0 bases from V and 2 bases from J, with 10 bases between. CDR1 is DFQATT and CDR2 is SNEGSKA in the germline V gene (reference sequence). The CDR3 has 15 residues. Here the CDR3 reads CSARDWRDNTGELFF. CDR3 nucleotides: TGCAGTGCTAGAGATTGGCGGGATAACACCGGGGAGCTGTTTTTT.

Worth noting for this clonotype: The junction does not match germline at one end; this may be a read error. The chain joins TRBV11-2 to TRBJ2-2, with 9 bases aligning to TRBD2. The CDR3 totals 14 residues. Germline V gene data show CDR1 as SGHAT and CDR2 as FQNNGV. The CDR3: CASSGSGSTGELFF. CDR3 in DNA: TGCGCCAGCAGTGGTAGCGGGAGCACCGGGGAGCTGTTTTTT.

For this clonotype: The junction does not match germline at one end; this may be a read error. The rearrangement joins TRBV5-6 to TRBJ2-2, with D possibly being TRBD2 (5 bases). The CDR3 covers 13 residues. Germline CDR1 is SGHDT and CDR2 is YYEEEE. CDR3 amino acids: CASSLQITWELSF. CDR3 in DNA: TGTGCCAGCAGCTTACAGATCACCTGGGAGCTGTCTTTT.

Comment on this clonotype: At one end the junction does not follow the germline gene, possibly because of a read error. The chain uses TRBV4-1 and TRBJ1-2; no reliable D call. The CDR3 runs to 12 residues. The germline V gene encodes CDR1 MGHRA and CDR2 YSYEKL. CDR3 loop: CASSQGVYAYTF. The CDR3 coding sequence is TGCGCCAGCAGCCAAGGGGTGTATGCCTACACCTTC.

Details on this clonotype: This may be a read error: a much more frequent sequence differs by one nucleotide. It is likely a read error, because the conserved phenylalanine at the end of the CDR3 is missing. The V and J genes are TRBV6-2 or TRBV6-3 and TRBJ1-1, with TRBD1 matching over 9 bases. This CDR3 comprises 11 residues. Germline V lookup: CDR1 MNHEY, CDR2 SVGEGT. After removal of 6 bases from V and 7 bases from J, the junction contained 0 bases not matched to a gene. The DNA of the CDR3 is TGTGCCAGCAGGGACAGGGGTGAAGCTTTCCTT. The encoded protein is CASRDRGEAFL.

For this clonotype: At one end, the junction sequence differs from germline, possibly due to a read error. The chain links TRBV11-2 to TRBJ2-4; 10 bases match TRBD2. CDR1 and CDR2 (germline): SGHAT, FQNNGV. The CDR3 spans 17 residues. The CDR3 sequence: CANSGPPGLAVKNVQYF. The CDR3 DNA sequence: TGTGCCAACAGCGGACCACCTGGACTAGCGGTCAAAAACGTTCAGTACTTC.

Notes on this clonotype: The germline gene is not matched at one end of the junction; a read error may be the cause. J is TRBJ2-7 and V is TRBV11-2; D remains ambiguous. Germline values: CDR1 SGHAT, CDR2 FQNNGV. The CDR3 is 14 residues long. The CDR3 DNA sequence: TGTACCAGCAGCTTAGGATGGACCGCCTACGAGCAGTACTTC. Translation: CTSSLGWTAYEQYF. Using reference TRBV11-2 and TRBJ2-7 for the parts outside the CDR3, the full variable domain is EAGVAQSPRYKIIEKRQSVAFWCNPISGHATLYWYQQILGQGPKLLIQFQNNGVVDDSQLPKDRFSAERLKGVDSTLKIQPAKLEDSAVYLCTSSLGWTAYEQYFGPGTRLTVT.

In the case of this clonotype: With a much larger clone just one base away, this may be a read error. This sequence joins TRBV29-1 and TRBJ1-2; unclear D gene. This CDR3 contains 10 residues. V lost 6 bases to trimming and J lost 8 bases, with 10 bases between them. Germline values: CDR1 SQVTM, CDR2 ANQGSEA. CDR3 sequence reads: CSVLGSGYTF. The CDR3 DNA reads as TGCAGCGTCCTCGGCTCGGGCTACACCTTC.